Below are 8 T cell receptor beta chains sequenced from a single sample in a study of early T cells in non-severe SARS-CoV-2 infection. TCRdb called the 5' RACE reads again in MiXCR, with one record for every CDR3 protein. The sample carries 35,000 to 55,000 distinct CDR3 sequences, about a quarter recorded once. Sequenced material: whole blood, taken at baseline. All receptors derive from an adult who was a healthcare worker with PCR-confirmed SARS-CoV-2 infection or an uninfected control (not recorded which).

The V gene is TRBV7-8, the J gene TRBJ2-3, with a weak D call TRBD2 (5 bases). This CDR3 is 13 amino acids long. The germline V and J ends were trimmed by 0 bases and 7 bases, with 8 bases remaining between them. Per the germline V gene, CDR1 is SGHVS and CDR2 is FQNEAQ. Written as DNA, the CDR3 is TGTGCCAGCAGCTTAGCGGACTTAAATACGCAGTATTTT. It encodes CASSLADLNTQYF.

This clonotype was counted ten times or more. The gene calls are TRBV6-2 or TRBV6-3 and TRBJ1-6; D remains ambiguous. Trimming took 5 bases from V and 7 from J, leaving 12 bases between them. Germline CDR1 reads MNHEY; CDR2 reads SVGEGT. This CDR3 is built from 14 residues. Here the CDR3 DNA reads TGTGCCAGCAGTCGGACGGAATCAAATTCACCCCTCCACTTT. It yields the protein CASSRTESNSPLHF.

The chain links TRBV25-1 to TRBJ1-6; a possible D gene is TRBD1 (5 bases). Germline V gene lookup returns CDR1 MGHDK and CDR2 SYGVNS. Trimming pared 3 bases from V and 0 bases from J, leaving 18 bases between. This CDR3 region has 19 residues. CDR3 in DNA: TGTGCCAGCAGTGATGGGACGAGGTGGGGGAGCTCCTATAATTCACCCCTCCACTTT. It is translated as CASSDGTRWGSSYNSPLHF.

The genes are TRBV25-1 and TRBJ2-5, with a weak D call TRBD2 (5 bases). Germline loops: CDR1 MGHDK, CDR2 SYGVNS. Trimming took off 3 bases at V and 2 bases at J, with 13 bases between the two ends. The CDR3 contains 15 residues. CDR3 in DNA: TGTGCCAGCAGTGACGATAGGACTGCACAAGAGACCCAGTACTTC. This codes for CASSDDRTAQETQYF.

This clonotype was seen more than once but under ten times. This chain uses TRBV15 with TRBJ1-5; D gene uncertain. Looked up from germline, CDR1 is LNHNV and CDR2 is YYDKDF (reference sequence). The CDR3 contains 15 residues. V shed 0 bases and J shed 7 bases, with 13 bases lying between them. CDR3 in amino acids: CATSRDRGQEQPQHF. For the CDR3, the DNA is TGTGCCACCAGCAGAGATAGAGGGCAGGAGCAGCCCCAGCATTTT.

V gene TRBV19 combines with J gene TRBJ1-5; D is unresolved. With 5 bases removed from V and 7 bases from J, the gap between germline ends came to 15 bases. Germline loops: CDR1 LNHDA, CDR2 SQIVND (reference sequence). This CDR3 is built from 14 residues. The CDR3 loop reads CASSVQGQRQPQHF. CDR3 bases: TGTGCCAGTAGTGTCCAAGGGCAACGACAGCCCCAGCATTTT.

V usage is TRBV7-9 and J usage is TRBJ1-4; the D gene is possibly TRBD1 (6 bases). CDR3 length: 14 residues. Germline lookup yields CDR1 SEHNR and CDR2 FQNEAQ (reference sequence). V gave up 7 bases and J gave up 5 bases, with 14 bases separating them. The CDR3 region has the DNA TGTGCCAGCACCCTGGGGCAGGGGAATGAAAAACTGTTTTTT. Residues: CASTLGQGNEKLFF.

This clonotype was observed a handful of times. This chain links TRBV6-6 with TRBJ1-1; possible D gene TRBD1, 6 bases. The CDR3 totals 14 residues. The V end lost 6 bases, the J end lost 5 bases, and 16 bases lay between the germline ends. Germline values: CDR1 MNHNY, CDR2 SVGAGI (reference sequence). The CDR3 nucleotides are TGTGCCAGCAGCCGACAGGACCCAAGGACTGAAGCTTTCTTT. The encoded protein is CASSRQDPRTEAFF.